These 3 T cell receptor beta chains share one sample of origin, sequenced in a study of tumor-infiltrating lymphocytes in primary liver carcinoma. Unsorted bulk tissue of roughly 18-31 mg yielded co-extracted RNA and DNA. With a constant-region primer, TCR beta cDNA was made from 450 to 550 ng of total RNA. Investigators got TCR beta libraries out of three nested multiplex PCR rounds, done with slightly modified ARM-PCR. Researchers ran the first two PCR rounds for roughly 11 cycles each with TRBV1-TRBV30 forward primers and a C-beta reverse primer. TCRdb re-derived calls from the multiplex PCR reads in MiXCR, one entry per CDR3 protein. This table has just under 95,000 distinct CDR3 sequences, less than 70% appearing once. Input material: tumor-adjacent normal liver tissue. These TCRs come from a man aged 35-49 years with primary liver carcinoma and hepatitis B virus infection.

Concerning this clonotype itself: At one end the junction does not follow the germline gene, possibly because of a read error. The chain carries TRBV12-3 or TRBV12-4 and TRBJ2-7; D unresolved. The CDR3 sequence is 12 residues long. The CDR3 nucleotides read TGTACCAGCAGTTATGAGGCCTACGAGCAGTACTTC. This gives the protein CTSSYEAYEQYF.

This clonotype was observed a handful of times. The CDR3 nucleotides are TGTGCCAGCAGTCACGGCAAGACCCCTGCCAATGAGCAGTTCTTC. It encodes CASSHGKTPANEQFF. V gene TRBV12-3 or TRBV12-4 combines with J gene TRBJ2-1; D is unclear. The CDR3 consists of 15 residues. With 5 bases removed from V and 6 bases from J, the gap between germline ends came to 17 bases.

This clonotype has a handful of counts. The chain employs TRBV27 and TRBJ2-7; D remains ambiguous. CDR1 and CDR2 (germline): MNHEY, SMNVEV (reference sequence). V was cut by 2 bases and J by 2 bases, with 13 bases left in between. CDR3 length equals 15 residues. The CDR3, as DNA: TGTGCCAGCAGTTTAAACTCGGTTAGCACCTACGAGCAGTACTTC. Protein sequence: CASSLNSVSTYEQYF.